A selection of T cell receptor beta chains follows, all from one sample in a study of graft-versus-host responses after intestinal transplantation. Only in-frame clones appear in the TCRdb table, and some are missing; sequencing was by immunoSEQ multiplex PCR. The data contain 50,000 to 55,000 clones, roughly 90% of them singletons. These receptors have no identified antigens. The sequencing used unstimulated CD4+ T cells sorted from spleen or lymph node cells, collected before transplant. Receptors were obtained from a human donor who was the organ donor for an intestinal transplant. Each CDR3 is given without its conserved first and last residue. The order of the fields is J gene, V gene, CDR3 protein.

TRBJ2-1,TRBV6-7,ASSPPRGWYSNEQF
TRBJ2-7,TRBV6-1,ASSVGLAGASEQY
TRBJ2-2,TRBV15,ATSRDRTGELF
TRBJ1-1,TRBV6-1,ASRSRVKAF
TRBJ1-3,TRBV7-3,ASSLGQGSGNTIY
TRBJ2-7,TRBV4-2,ASSQERAGVAYEQY
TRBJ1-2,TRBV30,AWRGTGSYGYT
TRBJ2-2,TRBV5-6,ASSFRQGSTGELF
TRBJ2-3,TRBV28,ASSLFPGGTVDTQY
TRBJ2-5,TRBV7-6,ASSLGATGKETQY
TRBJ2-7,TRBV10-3,AIRKAASSYEQY
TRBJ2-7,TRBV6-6,ASRTNRDRGTEQY
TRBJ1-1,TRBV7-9,ASSPMAGTEAF
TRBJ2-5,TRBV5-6,ASSSPRTSGQETQY
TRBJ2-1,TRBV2,ASKREQSSYNEQF
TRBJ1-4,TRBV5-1,ASSLTVDEKLF
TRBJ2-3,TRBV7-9,ASSPTGGADTQY
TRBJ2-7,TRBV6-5,ASSYSERIAYEQY
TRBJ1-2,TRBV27,ASSDRGYGYT
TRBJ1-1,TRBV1,TSSQDFTGEREGEAF
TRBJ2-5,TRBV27,ASSLRGTGWGETQY
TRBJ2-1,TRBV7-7,ASSFTTILWTYNEQF
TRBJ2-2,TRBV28,ASSFRQGELF
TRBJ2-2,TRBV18,ASSPRDTGELF
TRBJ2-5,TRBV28,ASSDSSQETQY
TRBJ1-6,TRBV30,AWSVPATTPYNSPLH
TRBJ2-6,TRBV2,ASGTGQGAGANVLT
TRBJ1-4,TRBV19,ASRSPRTQKEKLF
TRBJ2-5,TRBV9,ASSPRASGQETQY
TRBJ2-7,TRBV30,AWSGAGASYEQY
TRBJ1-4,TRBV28,ASSIQGGDEKLF
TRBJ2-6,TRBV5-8,ASSPGDRRVSGANVLT
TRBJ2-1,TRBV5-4,ASSFRDRGNEQF
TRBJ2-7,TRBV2,ASSGLAGVEQY
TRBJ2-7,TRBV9,ASSEGLLGEQY
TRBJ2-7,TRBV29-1,SVSPGQGAYEQY
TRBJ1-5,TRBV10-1,ASSESTGGKSGSNQPQH
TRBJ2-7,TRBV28,ASSPGLAEAYEQY
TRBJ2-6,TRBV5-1,ASSLATGQITGANVLT
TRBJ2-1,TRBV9,ASSVEVWGESDDNEQF
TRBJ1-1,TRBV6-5,ASSRRRAGGTEAF
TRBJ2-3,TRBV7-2,ASSLIGTGNPDTQY
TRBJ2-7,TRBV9,ASSSDGAREQY
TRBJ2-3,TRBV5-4,ASSFWLADTQY